The following is a T cell receptor beta chain sequence with its context. This CDR3 has 12 amino acids. The V and J ends lost 3 bases and 7 bases respectively, with 9 bases between them. The sample is drawn from a study of blood T cell repertoires in COVID-19. About the research overall: From T cells, B-cell-depleted T cells, or PBMCs came the material, which was cDNA or gDNA.

Methods used by the authors: Scientists estimated how many nucleated cells there were by amplifying reference gene primers. Measured with immunoSEQ multiplex PCR; TCRdb has only the in-frame clones, and not every one. V, J and clone size reflect that table, while D and trimming were determined from the DNA. The repertoire holds roughly 500,000 clones, approximately 90% seen once, with about 2% in the top ten. Clinical history as reported by participants underpinned cohort assignment. In Cohort 3, a recovered donor had either two negative PCRs, clearance, or symptom resolution. The sample consisted of PBMCs or T cells enriched from blood (not recorded which). The receptor comes from a woman in her forties who had recovered from COVID-19. This chain links TRBV12-3 or TRBV12-4 with TRBJ1-2; D uncertain. The CDR3, as DNA: TGTGCCAGCAGTTTTTCTGCTAGTGGCTACACCTTC. Translation: CASSFSASGYTF.